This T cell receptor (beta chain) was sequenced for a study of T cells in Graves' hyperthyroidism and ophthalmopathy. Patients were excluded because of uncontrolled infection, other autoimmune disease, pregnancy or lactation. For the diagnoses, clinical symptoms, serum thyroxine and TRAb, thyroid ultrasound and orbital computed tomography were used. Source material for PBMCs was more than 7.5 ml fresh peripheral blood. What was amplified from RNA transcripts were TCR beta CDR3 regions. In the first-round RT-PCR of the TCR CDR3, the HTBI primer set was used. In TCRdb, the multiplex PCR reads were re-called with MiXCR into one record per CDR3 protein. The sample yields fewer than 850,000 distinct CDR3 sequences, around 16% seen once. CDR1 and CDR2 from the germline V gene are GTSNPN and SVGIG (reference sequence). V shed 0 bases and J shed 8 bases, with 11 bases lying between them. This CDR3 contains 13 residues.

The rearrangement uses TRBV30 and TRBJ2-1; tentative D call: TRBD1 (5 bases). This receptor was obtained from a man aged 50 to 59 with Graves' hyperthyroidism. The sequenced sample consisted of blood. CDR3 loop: CAWSVQGVDEQFF. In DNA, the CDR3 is TGTGCCTGGAGTGTACAAGGGGTCGATGAGCAGTTCTTC.